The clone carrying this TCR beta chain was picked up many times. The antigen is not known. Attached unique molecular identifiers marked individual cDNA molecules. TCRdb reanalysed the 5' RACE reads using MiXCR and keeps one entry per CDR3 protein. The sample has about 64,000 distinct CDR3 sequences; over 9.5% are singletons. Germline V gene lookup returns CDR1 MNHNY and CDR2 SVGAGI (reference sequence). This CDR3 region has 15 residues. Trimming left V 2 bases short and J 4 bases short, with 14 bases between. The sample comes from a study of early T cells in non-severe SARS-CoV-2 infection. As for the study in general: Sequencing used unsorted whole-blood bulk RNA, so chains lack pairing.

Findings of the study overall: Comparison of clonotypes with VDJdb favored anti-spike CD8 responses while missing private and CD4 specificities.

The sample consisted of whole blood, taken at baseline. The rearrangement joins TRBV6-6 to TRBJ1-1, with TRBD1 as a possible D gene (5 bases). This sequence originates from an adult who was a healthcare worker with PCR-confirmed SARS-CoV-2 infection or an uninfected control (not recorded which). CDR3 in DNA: TGTGCCAGCAGTTACCGTGAGGGGTCGGTCACTGAAGCTTTCTTT. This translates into CASSYREGSVTEAFF.